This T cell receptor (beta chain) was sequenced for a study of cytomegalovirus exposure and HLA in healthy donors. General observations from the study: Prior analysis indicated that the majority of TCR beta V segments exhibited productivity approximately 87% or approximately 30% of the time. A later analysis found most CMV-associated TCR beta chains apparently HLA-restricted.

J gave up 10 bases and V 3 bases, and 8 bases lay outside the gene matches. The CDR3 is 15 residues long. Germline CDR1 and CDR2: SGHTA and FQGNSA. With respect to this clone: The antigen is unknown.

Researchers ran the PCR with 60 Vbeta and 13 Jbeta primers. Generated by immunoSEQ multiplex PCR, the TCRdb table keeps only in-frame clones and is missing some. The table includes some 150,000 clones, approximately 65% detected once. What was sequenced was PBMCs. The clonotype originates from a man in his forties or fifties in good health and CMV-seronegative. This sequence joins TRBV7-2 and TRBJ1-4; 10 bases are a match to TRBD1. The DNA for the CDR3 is TGTGCCAGCAGCTTGGCCGGGACAGGGGTAGTAAAACTGTTTTTT. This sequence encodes CASSLAGTGVVKLFF.